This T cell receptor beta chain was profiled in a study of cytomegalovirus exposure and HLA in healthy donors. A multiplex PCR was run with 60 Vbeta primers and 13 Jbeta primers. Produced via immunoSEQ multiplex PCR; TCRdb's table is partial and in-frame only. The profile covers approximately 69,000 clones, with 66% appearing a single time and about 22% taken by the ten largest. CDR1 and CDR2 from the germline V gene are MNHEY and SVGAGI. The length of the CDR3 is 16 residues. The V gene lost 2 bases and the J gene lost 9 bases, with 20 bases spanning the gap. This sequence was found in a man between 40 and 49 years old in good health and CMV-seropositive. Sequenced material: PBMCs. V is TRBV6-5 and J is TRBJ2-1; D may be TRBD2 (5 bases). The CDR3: CASSYPGVGGRTEQFF. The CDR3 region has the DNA TGTGCCAGCAGTTACCCCGGGGTAGGAGGACGGACTGAGCAGTTCTTC.